These 27 T cell receptor beta chains were all obtained from the same sample, sequenced in a study of cytomegalovirus exposure and HLA in healthy donors. Primers: 60 Vbeta forward and 13 Jbeta reverse. Data came from immunoSEQ multiplex PCR; TCRdb stores just in-frame clones and leaves some out. Here the sample spans fewer than 200,000 clones, around 83% being singletons. The sequenced sample consisted of PBMCs. The receptors were sampled from a man aged 25-40 years in good health and CMV-seropositive.

The V call is TRBV18, the J call TRBJ2-7, with D maybe TRBD1 (6 bases). CDR1 and CDR2 (germline): KGHSH, LQKENI. V shed 2 bases and J shed 7 bases, with 12 bases lying between them. The CDR3 is 13 residues long. The CDR3 coding sequence is TGTGCCAGCTCACCAACACTAGGGGGTGAGCAGTACGTC. It is translated as CASSPTLGGEQYV.

The chain employs TRBV27 and TRBJ2-3, with 8 bases that match TRBD1. Germline CDR1 reads MNHEY; CDR2 reads SMNVEV (reference sequence). The CDR3 has 13 amino acids. The V and J ends lost 5 bases and 7 bases, in that order; junction bases with no gene match: 5. DNA of the CDR3: TGTGCCAGCAGTGCCGACAGGGGACATACGCAGTATTTT. Protein sequence: CASSADRGHTQYF.

This chain joins TRBV13 and TRBJ2-5; 10 nucleotides align to TRBD2. The germline V gene encodes CDR1 PRHDT and CDR2 FYEKMQ (reference sequence). CDR3 length: 16 amino acids. V was pared by 4 bases and J by 2 bases, with 7 bases of the junction left unmatched. Here the CDR3 reads CASSWLAGAPQETQYF. The CDR3 coding sequence is TGTGCCAGCAGCTGGCTAGCGGGAGCCCCTCAAGAGACCCAGTACTTC.

The chain links TRBV4-3 to TRBJ2-5; a weak D match, TRBD1 (5 bases). Per the germline V gene, CDR1 is LGHNA and CDR2 is YSLEER. V lost 1 base, J lost 2 bases, and 14 bases lay in between. The CDR3 extends over 16 amino acids. CDR3 coding DNA: TGCGCCAGCAGCCAAGGTTGGTTAGGGGCTCAAGAGACCCAGTACTTC. This codes for CASSQGWLGAQETQYF.

This chain links TRBV12-5 with TRBJ2-4, with 16 bases matching TRBD2. V gave up 4 bases and J gave up 0 bases; unmatched junction bases: 18. The CDR3 is 23 amino acids. Germline V lookup: CDR1 LGHNT, CDR2 FRNRAP. The CDR3 sequence is CASGYQAGVGTSGRALAKNIQYF. CDR3 DNA: TGTGCTAGTGGTTACCAGGCAGGGGTAGGGACTAGCGGGAGGGCCCTAGCCAAAAACATTCAGTACTTC.

The rearrangement uses TRBV6-6 and TRBJ2-7; D is unresolved. CDR1 and CDR2 (germline): MNHNY, SVGAGI (reference sequence). The V end lost 8 bases, the J end lost 3 bases, and 14 bases lay between the germline ends. This CDR3 is built from 13 residues. CDR3 in DNA: TGTGCCAGCTCTTCTTACTCAATCTACGAGCAGTACTTC. This sequence encodes CASSSYSIYEQYF.

The J gene is TRBJ1-2, the V gene TRBV9, with 9 bases aligning to TRBD1. Germline CDR1 SGDLS, CDR2 YYNGEE. The CDR3 is 18 amino acids. Unmatched junction bases numbered 13, after V lost 0 bases and J lost 4 bases. CDR3 region: CASSVARQGGSGSYGYTF. In DNA, the CDR3 is TGTGCCAGCAGCGTAGCTAGACAGGGGGGCTCCGGGAGCTATGGCTACACCTTC.

This clone was observed a few times. The V and J genes are TRBV18 and TRBJ1-1, with 8 bases identical to TRBD1. CDR3 length: 15 amino acids. Losses at the gene ends were 3 bases for V and 1 base for J; bases not matched to a gene: 4. Germline assignment: CDR1 KGHSH and CDR2 LQKENI. This CDR3 reads CASSPLQGGNTEAFF. CDR3 DNA: TGTGCCAGCTCACCTCTACAGGGGGGGAACACTGAAGCTTTCTTT.

This clone has a count of ten or more. The chain has TRBV5-1 and TRBJ1-5; D gene unclear. Trimming took 4 bases from V and 5 from J, leaving 10 bases between them. The length of the CDR3 is 13 residues. Germline V lookup: CDR1 SGHRS, CDR2 YFSETQ. The CDR3: CASSAFGDQPQHF. The CDR3 bases are TGCGCCAGCAGCGCATTCGGGGATCAGCCCCAGCATTTT.

The J gene is TRBJ2-2, the V gene TRBV6-1; 10 nucleotides align to TRBD2. This CDR3 is built from 15 residues. Looked up from germline, CDR1 is MNHNS and CDR2 is SASEGT. Trimming removed 8 bases from V and 3 bases from J; junction bases left unmatched: 6. The DNA of the CDR3 is TGTGCCAGCCTGCGTCTAGCGGGAGACACCGGGGAGCTGTTTTTT. This gives the protein CASLRLAGDTGELFF.

The V and J genes are TRBV2 and TRBJ1-2, with TRBD1 identical over 8 bases. The germline CDR1 and CDR2 sequences are SNHLY and FYNNEI. After removal of 8 bases from V and 10 bases from J, the junction contained 12 bases not matched to a gene. CDR3 length equals 13 residues. The CDR3 is CASCWTGQLNYTF. As DNA, the CDR3 is TGTGCCAGCTGTTGGACAGGGCAATTAAACTACACCTTC.

The chain links TRBV6-1 to TRBJ2-7; D is perhaps TRBD1 (5 bases). CDR1 is MNHNS, CDR2 SASEGT, per germline. This CDR3 contains 14 residues. Deletions cut 4 bases from V and 0 bases from J, with 10 bases between. The CDR3 DNA is TGTGCCAGCAGTGTCACAGGAAACTCCTACGAGCAGTACTTC. Its protein product is CASSVTGNSYEQYF.

The chain couples TRBV5-5 to TRBJ2-7; no definite D call. Per germline, CDR1 SGHKS and CDR2 YYEKEE (reference sequence). The CDR3 has 14 amino acids. V lost 2 bases and J 3 bases, leaving 12 bases between the germline ends. The CDR3 loop reads CASSLTQKLYEQYV. The CDR3 nucleotides are TGTGCCAGCAGCTTAACACAGAAACTCTACGAGCAGTACGTC.

The table lists this clone with a count of one. The genes are TRBV5-4 and TRBJ2-5, with D possibly TRBD2 on 5 matching bases. Trimming removed 4 bases from V and 4 bases from J, with 17 bases in between. Germline CDR1 reads SGHNT; CDR2 reads YYREEE (reference sequence). This CDR3 contains 15 residues. In DNA, the CDR3 is TGTGCCAGCAGCCGTGAGATCGCGGGCATAGAGACCCAGTACTTC. This encodes CASSREIAGIETQYF.

V usage is TRBV28 and J usage is TRBJ1-2; a weak D match, TRBD1 (5 bases). The CDR3 length is 14 residues. The V end lost 5 bases, the J end lost 2 bases, and 12 bases lay between the germline ends. Germline lookup yields CDR1 MDHEN and CDR2 SYDVKM. This chain's CDR3 is CASSPGGLNYGYTF. The DNA of the CDR3 is TGTGCCAGCAGTCCGGGGGGACTAAACTATGGCTACACCTTC.

The CDR3 DNA follows: TGTGCCAGTAGTCCTACCTTGGGACAGGGTGAAGAGACCCAGTACTTC. This gives the protein CASSPTLGQGEETQYF. This sequence joins TRBV19 and TRBJ2-5; 9 bases agree with TRBD1. Germline V CDR1 and CDR2: LNHDA, SQIVND (reference sequence). V dropped 5 bases and J dropped 3; count of bases not matched to a gene: 10. This CDR3 contains 16 residues.

Concerning this clone: Other nucleotide sequences from this sample produce the same CDR3. V is TRBV28 and J is TRBJ1-1, with 9 bases lining up with TRBD1. From germline, CDR1 is MDHEN and CDR2 SYDVKM. V lost 5 bases to trimming and J lost 5 bases; unmatched junction nucleotides: 3. The CDR3 has 13 amino acids. CDR3 coding DNA: TGTGCCAGCAGTCACAGGGGGCGAACTGAAGCTTTCTTT. It is translated as CASSHRGRTEAFF. Using reference TRBV28 and TRBJ1-1 for the parts outside the CDR3, the full variable domain is DVKVTQSSRYLVKRTGEKVFLECVQDMDHENMFWYRQDPGLGLRLIYFSYDVKMKEKGDIPEGYSVSREKKERFSLILESASTNQTSMYLCASSHRGRTEAFFGQGTRLTVV.

Comments on this clone: Distinct nucleotide sequences in the sample also encode this CDR3. The chain combines TRBV9 with TRBJ2-7, with D possibly TRBD2 on 6 matching bases. Germline CDR1 is SGDLS and CDR2 is YYNGEE. This CDR3 has 15 amino acids. Between the trimmed V and J ends, which lost 5 bases and 3 bases, there was a span of 18 bases. CDR3 in DNA: TGTGCCAGCAGTCCAAAGGGGTCGGGGGACTACGAGCAGTACTTC. Its protein is CASSPKGSGDYEQYF.

In regard to this clone: The DNA is left out, because the CDR3 cannot be placed on it with certainty; the CDR3 is given as TCRdb lists it. V gene TRBV6-5 combines with J gene TRBJ1-4; the table gives TRBD1 as D, unverified against the DNA. Germline loops: CDR1 MNHEY, CDR2 SVGAGI. Counting both end residues, the CDR3 totals 15 amino acids. CDR3 loop: CASSSYFGQGEKLFF.

A few counts support this clone. The chain is built from TRBV2 and TRBJ2-7; 9 nucleotides match TRBD1. Germline CDR1 reads SNHLY; CDR2 reads FYNNEI. Unmatched junction bases numbered 5, after V lost 6 bases and J lost 5 bases. This CDR3 is built from 13 residues. CDR3 nucleotides: TGTGCCAGCAGGGGCTGGACAGGGGACGAGCAGTACTTC. Its translation is CASRGWTGDEQYF.

The chain recombines TRBV25-1 with TRBJ2-1; 16 bases are shared with TRBD2. Per the germline V gene, CDR1 is MGHDK and CDR2 is SYGVNS. V lost 2 bases and J lost 7; bases outside the gene matches: 2. This CDR3 is built from 16 residues. CDR3 nucleotide sequence: TGTGCCAGCAGTGAAGGGACTAGCGGGAGGGGGAATGAGCAGTTCTTC. Its translation: CASSEGTSGRGNEQFF.

This clone was detected a few times. The V and J genes are TRBV30 and TRBJ1-4; a weak D match, TRBD1 (5 bases). Germline V lookup: CDR1 GTSNPN, CDR2 SVGIG (reference sequence). The CDR3 sequence is 14 residues long. V lost 3 bases to trimming and J lost 7 bases, with 15 bases between them. CDR3 protein: CAWSLSGGSEKLFF. The DNA for the CDR3 is TGTGCCTGGAGCCTGTCCGGGGGAAGTGAAAAACTGTTTTTT.

This clone was observed a handful of times. This chain connects TRBV12-5 to TRBJ2-5; a possible D gene is TRBD2 (6 bases). V lost 7 bases and J 2 bases, leaving 11 bases between the germline ends. Germline V lookup: CDR1 LGHNT, CDR2 FRNRAP. There are 13 residues in the CDR3. CDR3 region: CASARGSQETQYF. The CDR3, as DNA: TGTGCTAGTGCCCGGGGGAGTCAAGAGACCCAGTACTTC.

The rearrangement uses TRBV19 and TRBJ2-7; 9 nucleotides agree with TRBD2. This CDR3 comprises 14 residues. Trimming took 5 bases from V and 2 from J; bases not matched to a gene: 4. Germline CDR1 LNHDA, CDR2 SQIVND (reference sequence). This chain's CDR3 is CASSPAGGTYEQYF. The CDR3 DNA reads TGTGCCAGTAGTCCCGCGGGAGGGACCTACGAGCAGTACTTC.

CDR3 nucleotides: TGTGCCAGCAGTTATCCCATGTCCGGGGAGCTGTTTTTT. It encodes CASSYPMSGELFF. The chain uses TRBV6-5 and TRBJ2-2; no reliable D call. CDR1 MNHEY and CDR2 SVGAGI come from the germline V gene. The CDR3 extends over 13 amino acids. Between the trimmed V and J ends, which lost 3 bases and 6 bases, there was a span of 8 bases.

The chain has TRBV7-2 and TRBJ2-1; D is unresolved. The length of the CDR3 is 17 residues. Trimming left V 1 base short and J 0 bases short, with 13 bases between. Germline CDR1 reads SGHTA; CDR2 reads FQGNSA. The CDR3 spells CASSLVASESSYNEQFF. For the CDR3, the DNA is TGTGCCAGCAGCTTAGTGGCCAGCGAAAGCTCCTACAATGAGCAGTTCTTC.

The chain combines TRBV6-5 with TRBJ2-2; 7 bases are shared with TRBD1. The CDR3 loop spans 15 amino acids. Germline CDR1 is MNHEY and CDR2 is SVGAGI. With V trimmed by 10 bases and J by 5 bases, 13 bases remained unmatched. The CDR3 here is CATTFDRAITGELFF. Here the CDR3 DNA reads TGTGCCACCACCTTCGACAGGGCGATTACCGGGGAGCTGTTTTTT.